The rows below give T cell receptor beta chains drawn from one sample of a study of OX40 agonist ivuxolimab in advanced cancers. Generated by immunoSEQ multiplex PCR, the TCRdb table keeps only in-frame clones and is missing some. The data contain more than 45,000 clones, approximately 88% of them singletons. Sequencing used CD4+ or CD8+ T cells sorted from blood, obtained in a trial of the OX40 agonist ivuxolimab. These receptor sequences come from an adult with an advanced solid tumor such as melanoma, head and neck, liver or kidney cancer. Both conserved end residues are part of each CDR3. The D gene is left open where the match is weak. Expanded clones are given a class, and other clones once, few, many or no size at all.

J: TRBJ2-5
D: -
size: -
V: TRBV6-5
CDR3: CASSRIPQETQYF
DNA: TGTGCCAGCAGCCGGATACCCCAAGAGACCCAGTACTTC

J: TRBJ2-3
D: TRBD2
size: -
V: TRBV27
CDR3: CASSWKGLAGLGSDTQYF
DNA: TGTGCCAGCAGTTGGAAAGGACTAGCGGGACTAGGGTCAGATACGCAGTATTTT

J: TRBJ1-2
D: -
size: -
V: TRBV2
CDR3: CASSEEGPRTVLGGGYTF
DNA: TGTGCCAGCAGTGAAGAGGGGCCGCGGACCGTGCTAGGTGGAGGCTACACCTTC

J: TRBJ1-2
D: -
size: -
V: TRBV2
CDR3: CASSEATGPGGYTF
DNA: TGTGCCAGCAGTGAAGCGACCGGGCCGGGCGGCTACACCTTC

J: TRBJ2-7
D: TRBD2
size: -
V: TRBV10-2
CDR3: CASSDPLGLAGDLSYEQYF
DNA: TGCGCCAGCAGTGACCCCCTCGGGCTAGCGGGAGACCTGTCCTACGAGCAGTACTTC

J: TRBJ2-3
D: TRBD1
size: -
V: TRBV6-5
CDR3: CASSYRPQGRADTQYF
DNA: TGTGCCAGCAGTTACCGCCCACAGGGGCGCGCAGATACGCAGTATTTT

J: TRBJ2-2
D: TRBD1
size: once
V: TRBV27
CDR3: CASSTRDRSAGELFF
DNA: TGTGCCAGCAGTACTCGGGACAGGTCCGCCGGGGAGCTGTTTTTT

J: TRBJ1-4
D: -
size: few
V: TRBV27
CDR3: CASRPSSGEGEKLFF
DNA: TGTGCCAGCAGACCTTCTTCGGGGGAAGGGGAAAAACTGTTTTTT

J: TRBJ2-7
D: -
size: -
V: TRBV25-1
CDR3: CASSVYYEQYF
DNA: TGTGCCAGCAGTGTATACTACGAGCAGTACTTC

J: TRBJ2-3
D: -
size: -
V: TRBV10-2
CDR3: CASREGVGDTQYF
DNA: TGCGCCAGCAGGGAGGGAGTCGGAGATACGCAGTATTTT

J: TRBJ2-4
D: TRBD2
size: -
V: TRBV6-1
CDR3: CASSADDSGGNIQYF
DNA: TGTGCCAGCAGCGCGGATGATTCCGGGGGGAACATTCAGTACTTC

J: TRBJ2-5
D: -
size: -
V: TRBV2
CDR3: CASSAVSLETQYF
DNA: TGTGCCAGCAGTGCCGTCAGCTTAGAGACCCAGTACTTC

J: TRBJ1-5
D: -
size: -
V: TRBV30
CDR3: CAWSGSVSNQPQHF
DNA: TGTGCCTGGAGTGGGTCGGTTAGCAATCAGCCCCAGCATTTT

J: TRBJ2-5
D: -
size: -
V: TRBV6-5
CDR3: CASSPSGAGRETQYF
DNA: TGTGCCAGCAGTCCCTCGGGGGCGGGTAGGGAGACCCAGTACTTC

J: TRBJ1-2
D: TRBD1
size: -
V: TRBV5-5
CDR3: CASSEDRPYGYTF
DNA: TGTGCCAGCAGCGAGGACAGGCCCTATGGCTACACCTTC

J: TRBJ2-1
D: TRBD2
size: once
V: TRBV7-8
CDR3: CASSILIAGRYNEQFF
DNA: TGTGCCAGCAGCATTCTCATAGCGGGACGGTACAATGAGCAGTTCTTC

J: TRBJ1-1
D: -
size: -
V: TRBV6-5
CDR3: CASSYEGFEAFF
DNA: TGTGCCAGCAGTTACGAAGGATTTGAAGCTTTCTTT

J: TRBJ2-7
D: -
size: -
V: TRBV7-2
CDR3: CASSWTGGSSYEQYF
DNA: TGTGCCAGCAGCTGGACTGGGGGGAGCTCCTACGAGCAGTACTTC

J: TRBJ2-1
D: -
size: -
V: TRBV30
CDR3: CAWSVVLVGNEQFF
DNA: TGTGCCTGGAGTGTTGTTCTAGTGGGCAATGAGCAGTTCTTC

J: TRBJ1-2
D: TRBD1
size: -
V: TRBV18
CDR3: CASSPRAATGGGYGYTF
DNA: TGTGCCAGCTCACCAAGAGCCGCGACAGGGGGCGGCTATGGCTACACCTTC

J: TRBJ2-3
D: TRBD1
size: -
V: TRBV7-9
CDR3: CASSSSGQGTDTQYF
DNA: TGTGCCAGCAGCTCCTCGGGACAGGGGACAGATACGCAGTATTTT

J: TRBJ1-5
D: -
size: few
V: TRBV19
CDR3: CASSTQDAQPQHF
DNA: TGTGCCAGTAGTACCCAGGACGCTCAGCCCCAGCATTTT

J: TRBJ2-2
D: TRBD2
size: -
V: TRBV7-9
CDR3: CASSLLASGINTGELFF
DNA: TGTGCCAGCAGCTTACTGGCTAGCGGTATAAACACCGGGGAGCTGTTTTTT

J: TRBJ2-3
D: TRBD2
size: -
V: TRBV12-5
CDR3: CASGLWREADTQYF
DNA: TGTGCTAGTGGTTTATGGCGGGAGGCAGATACGCAGTATTTT

J: TRBJ1-2
D: TRBD1
size: few
V: TRBV5-6
CDR3: CASRYGTDFKYGYTF
DNA: TGTGCCAGCAGGTACGGGACAGACTTTAAATATGGCTACACCTTC

J: TRBJ2-1
D: TRBD2
size: -
V: TRBV7-9
CDR3: CASSLDGTSGEFF
DNA: TGTGCCAGCAGCTTAGATGGGACTAGCGGGGAGTTCTTC

J: TRBJ2-7
D: TRBD2
size: -
V: TRBV7-2
CDR3: CASSGSGRLDEQYF
DNA: TGTGCCAGCAGCGGTAGCGGGAGGTTGGATGAGCAGTACTTC

J: TRBJ2-5
D: TRBD1
size: -
V: TRBV6-4
CDR3: CASSDGSGGQETQYF
DNA: TGTGCCAGCAGTGACGGGTCAGGGGGCCAAGAGACCCAGTACTTC

J: TRBJ2-1
D: -
size: once
V: TRBV27
CDR3: CASSTPLHNNEQFF
DNA: TGTGCCAGCAGTACCCCGCTTCATAACAATGAGCAGTTCTTC

J: TRBJ1-3
D: -
size: few
V: TRBV11-3
CDR3: CASSRLQGGNTIYF
DNA: TGTGCCAGCAGCCGCCTCCAGGGAGGAAACACCATATATTTT

J: TRBJ1-1
D: TRBD1
size: -
V: TRBV27
CDR3: CASSFRQGLNAEAFF
DNA: TGTGCCAGCAGTTTCAGACAGGGGCTAAATGCTGAAGCTTTCTTT

J: TRBJ2-1
D: -
size: -
V: TRBV5-4
CDR3: CASSLMLADEQFF
DNA: TGTGCCAGCAGCTTAATGCTAGCCGATGAGCAGTTCTTC